Listed below are T cell receptor beta chains from one sample, sequenced in a study of regulatory T cells in long-lasting Graves disease. MiXCR, run by TCRdb on the multiplex PCR reads, gives a single entry per CDR3 protein. The sample has roughly 510,000 distinct CDR3 sequences, about 15% seen once. These data also formed part of another study, on T cells in Graves' hyperthyroidism and ophthalmopathy.

Sequencing was performed on peripheral blood mononuclear cells (PBMCs), taken at new diagnosis, from a patient treated with antithyroid drugs. These receptors all come from a man younger than 30 with Graves disease. CDR3s include the opening cysteine and the closing phenylalanine or tryptophan. Fields, in order: D gene, V gene, clone size, J gene, CDR3 DNA, CDR3 protein. A D gene is named only where the DNA matches it firmly. Clone sizes are given selectively: once, few, many, or a class where the clone is expanded.

d_call: -
v_call: TRBV5-1
clone_size: -
j_call: TRBJ2-2
cdr3_nt: TGCGCCAGCAGCTTGGTGGCAGGGAACGCCGGGGAGCTGTTTTTT
cdr3_aa: CASSLVAGNAGELFF

d_call: TRBD2
v_call: TRBV12-3/TRBV12-4
clone_size: -
j_call: TRBJ2-1
cdr3_nt: TGTGCCAGCAGTTTAGTCAGCGGGACTTACAATGAGCAGTTCTTC
cdr3_aa: CASSLVSGTYNEQFF

d_call: TRBD2
v_call: TRBV7-2
clone_size: few
j_call: TRBJ2-5
cdr3_nt: TGTGCCAGCGGGGCGGGAGGGTGGCTAGAGACCCAGTACTTC
cdr3_aa: CASGAGGWLETQYF

d_call: -
v_call: TRBV6-2/TRBV6-3
clone_size: many
j_call: TRBJ1-6
cdr3_nt: TGTGCCAGCAGTTACTCAGTAGGGGCGAACTATAATTCACCCCTCCACTTT
cdr3_aa: CASSYSVGANYNSPLHF

d_call: -
v_call: TRBV6-1
clone_size: many
j_call: TRBJ1-5
cdr3_nt: TGTGCCAGCAGCAAGTTTCTCAATCAGCCCCAGCATTTT
cdr3_aa: CASSKFLNQPQHF

d_call: -
v_call: TRBV20-1
clone_size: many
j_call: TRBJ2-7
cdr3_nt: TGCAGTGCTAGAGTGGGAGGTCTAGCGCATTCCTCCGAGCAGTACTTC
cdr3_aa: CSARVGGLAHSSEQYF

d_call: TRBD2
v_call: TRBV11-3
clone_size: -
j_call: TRBJ2-2
cdr3_nt: TGTGCCAGCAGCTCCGGGAGGGCCCTCCGGACCGGGGAGCTGTTTTTT
cdr3_aa: CASSSGRALRTGELFF

d_call: -
v_call: TRBV20-1
clone_size: many
j_call: TRBJ2-7
cdr3_nt: TGCAGTGCTAGAGCTCGGGCGGGACCCACTCACGAGCAGTACTTC
cdr3_aa: CSARARAGPTHEQYF

d_call: -
v_call: TRBV5-6
clone_size: few
j_call: TRBJ2-1
cdr3_nt: -
cdr3_aa: CASSYSVRGNEQFF

d_call: -
v_call: TRBV11-2
clone_size: many
j_call: TRBJ1-1
cdr3_nt: TGTGCCAGCAGCCTGAGGGGGGGCCCTGAAGCTTTCTTT
cdr3_aa: CASSLRGGPEAFF

d_call: -
v_call: TRBV20-1
clone_size: many
j_call: TRBJ1-5
cdr3_nt: TGCAGTGCTAGACCCTCCGACAGGTCTACGCCCCAGCATTTT
cdr3_aa: CSARPSDRSTPQHF

d_call: -
v_call: TRBV28
clone_size: few
j_call: TRBJ1-2
cdr3_nt: TGTGCCAGCAGTGGGGTCTATGGCTACACCTTC
cdr3_aa: CASSGVYGYTF

d_call: -
v_call: TRBV13
clone_size: few
j_call: TRBJ1-2
cdr3_nt: TGTGCCAGCAGCTTAGTGGGCAAAAGAGGCTACACCTTC
cdr3_aa: CASSLVGKRGYTF

d_call: -
v_call: TRBV10-1
clone_size: few
j_call: TRBJ1-6
cdr3_nt: TGCGCCAGCAGTGAATACTCTGGGACGGATGATTCACCCCTCCACTTT
cdr3_aa: CASSEYSGTDDSPLHF

d_call: -
v_call: TRBV9
clone_size: few
j_call: TRBJ1-2
cdr3_nt: TGTGCCAGCAGCGTAGGAAGTGTGGGGGGCTACACCTTC
cdr3_aa: CASSVGSVGGYTF

d_call: -
v_call: TRBV5-1
clone_size: -
j_call: TRBJ1-4
cdr3_nt: TGCGCCAGCACCCTCGGGCAGGGAAATGAAAAACTGTTTTTT
cdr3_aa: CASTLGQGNEKLFF

d_call: TRBD2
v_call: TRBV7-9
clone_size: -
j_call: TRBJ2-2
cdr3_nt: TGTGCCAGCAGCTTAGAGTATACTAGCGGGAGGCGGTTCGCCGGGGAGCTGTTTTTT
cdr3_aa: CASSLEYTSGRRFAGELFF

d_call: -
v_call: TRBV12-3/TRBV12-4
clone_size: many
j_call: TRBJ2-2
cdr3_nt: TGTGCCAGCAGCAACTGGGACTCAGGAGCCCAGAACACCGGGGAGCTGTTTTTT
cdr3_aa: CASSNWDSGAQNTGELFF

d_call: -
v_call: TRBV20-1
clone_size: many
j_call: TRBJ1-5
cdr3_nt: TGCAGTGCTGGAGACCAGGGCCAGCCCCAGCATTTT
cdr3_aa: CSAGDQGQPQHF